These T cell receptor beta chains were read from a single sample in a study of glioma-infiltrating T cells after dendritic cell vaccination. This table comes from immunoSEQ multiplex PCR, and its TCRdb copy is limited to in-frame clones, with some not included. The sample has about 64,000 clones, 86% seen once. The sequencing used blood, collected after dendritic cell vaccination. The source of these receptors is a human donor with glioblastoma. The CDR3 runs from the conserved cysteine through the conserved F or W. Fields, in order: CDR3 length, D gene, J gene, V gene, CDR3 protein. D genes are given only for firm matches.

CDR3 length: 15
D gene: TRBD1
J gene: TRBJ2-7
V gene: TRBV5-1
CDR3 protein: CASSWGQGSTYEQYF

CDR3 length: 13
D gene: TRBD1
J gene: TRBJ1-5
V gene: TRBV18
CDR3 protein: CASSPQGAQPQHF

CDR3 length: 14
D gene: TRBD1
J gene: TRBJ1-2
V gene: TRBV19
CDR3 protein: CASSIIAGGYGYTF

CDR3 length: 11
D gene: TRBD1
J gene: TRBJ2-7
V gene: TRBV20-1
CDR3 protein: CSAVDRVEQYF

CDR3 length: 13
D gene: -
J gene: -
V gene: TRBV11-2
CDR3 protein: CASSLTPLYEQYF

CDR3 length: 14
D gene: -
J gene: TRBJ2-7
V gene: TRBV6-1
CDR3 protein: CASSEASYSYEQYF

CDR3 length: 15
D gene: -
J gene: TRBJ1-5
V gene: TRBV4-3
CDR3 protein: CASSQYRAGNQPQHF

CDR3 length: 15
D gene: -
J gene: TRBJ1-5
V gene: TRBV10-3
CDR3 protein: CAISKDRGANQPQHF

CDR3 length: 15
D gene: TRBD1
J gene: TRBJ2-7
V gene: TRBV5-4
CDR3 protein: CASSPFGQGAHEQYF

CDR3 length: 15
D gene: TRBD2
J gene: TRBJ2-7
V gene: TRBV27
CDR3 protein: CASSLTGTSGHEQYF

CDR3 length: 15
D gene: TRBD2
J gene: TRBJ2-7
V gene: TRBV7-9
CDR3 protein: CASNPGLAGVREQYF

CDR3 length: 15
D gene: TRBD1
J gene: TRBJ2-7
V gene: TRBV7-8
CDR3 protein: CASSFQGQGGYEQYF

CDR3 length: 15
D gene: -
J gene: TRBJ2-1
V gene: TRBV2
CDR3 protein: CASSPGGNRYNEQFF

CDR3 length: 12
D gene: -
J gene: TRBJ1-1
V gene: TRBV29-1
CDR3 protein: CSARGSNTEAFF

CDR3 length: 16
D gene: -
J gene: TRBJ2-6
V gene: TRBV11-2
CDR3 protein: CASSLRTVSGANVLTF

CDR3 length: 15
D gene: TRBD2
J gene: TRBJ2-2
V gene: TRBV7-3
CDR3 protein: CASSIAGENTGELFF

CDR3 length: 15
D gene: TRBD1
J gene: TRBJ2-3
V gene: TRBV7-2
CDR3 protein: CASSPGTGVLNTQYF

CDR3 length: 18
D gene: -
J gene: TRBJ2-1
V gene: TRBV9
CDR3 protein: CASSVFAIGTADYNEQFF

CDR3 length: 17
D gene: -
J gene: TRBJ2-6
V gene: TRBV7-2
CDR3 protein: CASSLDRVSSGANVLTF

CDR3 length: 14
D gene: -
J gene: TRBJ2-3
V gene: TRBV19
CDR3 protein: CASMRRPSTDTQYF

CDR3 length: 14
D gene: TRBD1
J gene: TRBJ1-4
V gene: TRBV4-2
CDR3 protein: CASSEPGGNEKLFF

CDR3 length: 13
D gene: TRBD1
J gene: TRBJ1-2
V gene: TRBV30
CDR3 protein: CACVEGQVYGYTF

CDR3 length: 14
D gene: -
J gene: TRBJ2-7
V gene: TRBV5-1
CDR3 protein: CASSAGGGGYEQYF

CDR3 length: 13
D gene: -
J gene: TRBJ1-2
V gene: TRBV10-3
CDR3 protein: CAISGGRDGGYTF

CDR3 length: 14
D gene: -
J gene: TRBJ1-1
V gene: TRBV29-1
CDR3 protein: CSVETGGVGTEAFF

CDR3 length: 13
D gene: TRBD1
J gene: TRBJ2-3
V gene: TRBV7-9
CDR3 protein: CASRGTGADTQYF

CDR3 length: 13
D gene: -
J gene: TRBJ1-2
V gene: TRBV7-9
CDR3 protein: CASSLEGADGYTF

CDR3 length: 15
D gene: TRBD1
J gene: TRBJ2-7
V gene: TRBV18
CDR3 protein: CASSSRQGAPYEQYF